The 21 T cell receptor beta chains below all came from one sample that was sequenced in a study of cytomegalovirus exposure and HLA in healthy donors. Amplification used 60 Vbeta primers and 13 Jbeta primers. Repertoires were generated with immunoSEQ multiplex PCR, while TCRdb's copy carries only in-frame clones and drops some. The sample carries about 83,000 clones, more than 60% recorded once. Sequencing input: PBMCs. These TCRs come from a young man in good health and CMV-seropositive.

The chain uses TRBV5-8 and TRBJ1-1; no clear D gene. Germline V gene lookup returns CDR1 SGHTS and CDR2 YDEGEE. The CDR3 totals 13 residues. V was cut by 2 bases and J by 1 base, with 6 bases left in between. The CDR3 DNA reads TGTGCCAGCAGCTTTTGGGCGAACACTGAAGCTTTCTTT. Its protein product is CASSFWANTEAFF.

The V and J genes are TRBV28 and TRBJ2-1; a possible D gene is TRBD1 (6 bases). Germline loops: CDR1 MDHEN, CDR2 SYDVKM. Trimming left V 3 bases short and J 4 bases short, with 13 bases between. The CDR3 is made up of 15 amino acids. The CDR3, as DNA: TGTGCCAGCAGTTTTTTACTACAGGGATACAATGAGCAGTTCTTC. This codes for CASSFLLQGYNEQFF.

The chain carries TRBV6-5 and TRBJ2-7, with a tentative D call TRBD1 (6 bases). Trimming shortened V by 4 bases and J by 4 bases, and 17 bases separated the two germline ends. There are 15 residues in the CDR3. Germline values: CDR1 MNHEY, CDR2 SVGAGI. CDR3 sequence (DNA): TGTGCCAGCAGTTCCCCCCCAGGGGTCGCGTACGAGCAGTACTTC. Translation gives CASSSPPGVAYEQYF.

The CDR3, as DNA: TGTGCCAGCAGCGTCCTAGACTTTGGGGCCAACGTCCTGACTTTC. Residues: CASSVLDFGANVLTF. This chain links TRBV9 with TRBJ2-6; no definite D call. Germline CDR1 reads SGDLS; CDR2 reads YYNGEE. Trimming shortened V by 2 bases and J by 3 bases, and 9 bases separated the two germline ends. CDR3 length equals 15 residues.

This clone came up once. This chain connects TRBV6-5 to TRBJ2-7; possibly TRBD2 for D (5 bases). This CDR3 has 16 residues. Germline CDR1 and CDR2: MNHEY and SVGAGI. The V end lost 0 bases, the J end lost 2 bases, and 14 bases lay between the germline ends. CDR3 region: CASSYSSASSTYEQYF. The CDR3 nucleotides read TGTGCCAGCAGTTACTCGTCGGCTAGCAGTACCTACGAGCAGTACTTC.

The genes are TRBV19 and TRBJ1-2, with a tentative D call TRBD1 (5 bases). This CDR3 is built from 13 residues. V dropped 7 bases and J dropped 4 bases, with 13 bases sitting between them. Germline V CDR1 and CDR2: LNHDA, SQIVND (reference sequence). CDR3 residues: CASKIGGGYGYTF. CDR3 nucleotides: TGTGCCAGTAAAATCGGGGGAGGCTATGGCTACACCTTC.

This clone was observed a few times. V is TRBV6-1 and J is TRBJ2-7; 9 nucleotides line up with TRBD1. After removal of 4 bases from V and 7 bases from J, the junction contained 5 bases not matched to a gene. Per the germline V gene, CDR1 is MNHNS and CDR2 is SASEGT. The length of the CDR3 is 13 residues. This CDR3 is CASSANRGREQYF. The CDR3 DNA is TGTGCCAGCAGTGCGAACAGGGGGCGGGAGCAGTACTTC.

The CDR3 region has the DNA TGCGCCAGCAGCCAAGTCTTCGGGGGTTACGAAAAACTGTTTTTT. It specifies CASSQVFGGYEKLFF. The V and J genes are TRBV4-1 and TRBJ1-4, with a weak D call TRBD1 (5 bases). The V gene's germline CDR1 is MGHRA and CDR2 YSYEKL. The CDR3 is 15 amino acids. The germline V and J ends were trimmed by 1 base and 8 bases, with 14 bases remaining between them.

The chain carries TRBV6-6 and TRBJ2-1, with 13 bases identical to TRBD2. The junction had 7 bases not matched to a gene; V was cut back by 8 bases and J by 9 bases. The CDR3 has 14 amino acids. CDR1 is MNHNY and CDR2 is SVGAGI in the germline V gene (reference sequence). In DNA form, the CDR3 reads TGTGCCAGCCGACTAGCGGGAGGCTGGGGTGAGCAGTTCTTC. Its translation is CASRLAGGWGEQFF.

V is TRBV18 and J is TRBJ1-1; the D gene is possibly TRBD1 (6 bases). This CDR3 contains 13 residues. Germline values: CDR1 KGHSH, CDR2 LQKENI. V was cut by 6 bases and J by 5 bases, with 13 bases left in between. This chain's CDR3 is CASSLKGGTEAFF. The CDR3 DNA is TGTGCCAGCTCCCTCAAGGGGGGGACTGAAGCTTTCTTT.

This sequence joins TRBV7-9 and TRBJ1-2, with D perhaps TRBD1 (5 bases). V lost 5 bases and J lost 4, with 14 bases in between. Germline loops: CDR1 SEHNR, CDR2 FQNEAQ (reference sequence). There are 14 residues in the CDR3. The chain's CDR3 is CASSGRDWGYGYTF. CDR3 bases: TGTGCCAGCAGCGGCAGGGACTGGGGCTATGGCTACACCTTC.

This clone was picked up a small number of times. This chain uses TRBV29-1 with TRBJ2-7; D is unclear. This CDR3 contains 12 residues. Germline V gene sequence: CDR1 SQVTM, CDR2 ANQGSEA. V shed 6 bases and J shed 3 bases, with 12 bases lying between them. CDR3 nucleotides: TGCAGCGTCTCCAGTATAAGCTACGAGCAGTACTTC. It translates to CSVSSISYEQYF.

In this sample, this clone turned up a few times. The chain employs TRBV6-5 and TRBJ1-3; D is unresolved. Germline values: CDR1 MNHEY, CDR2 SVGAGI. Trimming cost V 10 bases and J 0 bases, with 10 bases left between them. This CDR3 has 13 amino acids. CDR3 sequence (DNA): TGTGCCACTCAGGCAAGCTCTGGAAACACCATATATTTT. It translates to CATQASSGNTIYF.

The chain combines TRBV29-1 with TRBJ2-7, with TRBD1 matching over 7 bases. The CDR3 runs to 12 residues. Unmatched junction bases numbered 5, after V lost 6 bases and J lost 3 bases. CDR1 is SQVTM and CDR2 is ANQGSEA in the germline V gene. The CDR3 nucleotides read TGCAGCGTGAAGACAGGGAACTACGAGCAGTACTTC. It yields the protein CSVKTGNYEQYF.

This clone was counted between two and nine times. The J gene is TRBJ2-7, the V gene TRBV29-1; TRBD2 matches 10 bases. Germline V gene lookup returns CDR1 SQVTM and CDR2 ANQGSEA. The CDR3 has 15 amino acids. With 4 bases clipped from V and 7 bases from J, the junction kept 13 bases outside the gene matches. The chain's CDR3 is CSVVLPSSGRGEQYF. The DNA of the CDR3 is TGCAGCGTTGTCCTACCCTCTAGCGGGAGAGGGGAGCAGTACTTC.

This chain uses TRBV6-5 with TRBJ1-2, with D possibly TRBD1 on 6 matching bases. CDR1 and CDR2 from the germline V gene are MNHEY and SVGAGI. V shed 6 bases and J shed 1 base, with 15 bases lying between them. The CDR3 is made up of 15 amino acids. CDR3 DNA: TGTGCCAGCAGATTTACAGGGCTAATTAACTATGGCTACACCTTC. It yields the protein CASRFTGLINYGYTF.

The rearrangement joins TRBV28 to TRBJ2-7; 10 bases are a match to TRBD1. Germline assignment: CDR1 MDHEN and CDR2 SYDVKM. The CDR3 has 15 residues. V trimming: 6 bases; J trimming: 3 bases; junction bases outside the gene matches: 8. Here the CDR3 reads CASRSTGTGVYEQYF. CDR3 sequence (DNA): TGTGCCAGCAGATCAACCGGGACAGGGGTCTACGAGCAGTACTTC.

This rearrangement joins TRBV7-8 to TRBJ2-7, with TRBD2 identical over 7 bases. The CDR3 totals 16 residues. V shed 5 bases and J 6 bases; nucleotides not matched to a gene: 16. Germline values: CDR1 SGHVS, CDR2 FQNEAQ. Here the CDR3 DNA reads TGTGCCAGCAGCGCATCGTTAGCGGGTCCCAAGGTCGAGCAGTACTTC. Translating gives CASSASLAGPKVEQYF.

This rearrangement joins TRBV2 to TRBJ1-2, with D uncertain. The V end lost 0 bases, the J end lost 4 bases, and 6 bases lay between the germline ends. From germline, CDR1 is SNHLY and CDR2 FYNNEI. The CDR3 is made up of 13 amino acids. CDR3 sequence reads: CASSEAGSYGYTF. In DNA form, the CDR3 reads TGTGCCAGCAGTGAAGCGGGCTCCTATGGCTACACCTTC. The variable domain in full, with the rest retrieved from reference TRBV2 and TRBJ1-2, is EPEVTQTPSHQVTQMGQEVILRCVPISNHLYFYWYRQILGQKVEFLVSFYNNEISEKSEIFDDQFSVERPDGSNFTLKIRSTKLEDSAMYFCASSEAGSYGYTFGSGTRLTVV.

The J gene is TRBJ2-2, the V gene TRBV5-1; 10 nucleotides agree with TRBD1. With V trimmed by 3 bases and J by 1 base, 3 bases remained unmatched. The germline V gene has CDR1 SGHRS and CDR2 YFSETQ. The CDR3 loop spans 16 amino acids. The CDR3 nucleotides read TGCGCCAGCAGCTGGGACAGGGGCCGGAACACCGGGGAGCTGTTTTTT. This codes for CASSWDRGRNTGELFF.

V usage is TRBV11-2 and J usage is TRBJ2-7; D is undetermined. There are 15 residues in the CDR3. Germline V lookup: CDR1 SGHAT, CDR2 FQNNGV. With 1 base removed from V and 2 bases from J, the gap between germline ends came to 12 bases. The CDR3 DNA reads TGTGCCAGCAGCTTAGTGGAGTACGGCACCTACGAGCAGTACTTC. Translation gives CASSLVEYGTYEQYF.